This TCR beta chain was documented in a study of T cells in localized non-small cell lung cancer (dated by TCRdb to about 2020). For context, the study as a whole: The study examined T cell repertoires in approximately 240 patients with early-stage NSCLC and compared tumors with uninvolved tumor-adjacent lungs. All 250 or so NSCLC patients in the cohort were treatment-naive and had localized lung tumors that were resected. A mean age of about 66 years was recorded for the NSCLC patients, of whom around 140 were male and about a hundred were female.

TCR beta CDR3 regions were sequenced from DNA using the immunoSEQ Assay. In the authors' own workflow: To compute T cell density, TCR beta template counts were normalized to usable DNA, which was estimated by amplifying housekeeping genes. Richness was estimated using the preseqR package, with extrapolation to 400,000 templates for PBMC samples and to 120,000 templates for tissue samples. Clonality was defined by subtracting Pielou's evenness from one. Tissue-enriched TCRs were identified by differential abundance testing using productive amino-acid clonotypes, minimum total count 5 and alpha 0.1. The Jaccard Index and the Morisita Overlap Index were used to quantify repertoire overlap between compartments. TCR beta CDR3s were clustered by GLIPH together with public tetramer-defined viral CDR3s, and at least three viral sequences plus V-gene enrichment were required for viral motifs. TCRdb provides this immuneACCESS table in a form limited to in-frame rearrangements. Some clones are lacking; in checked studies, under half of them reflect an unresolved V gene, and why the rest are absent is not known. V, J and clone size derive from that table, while D and trimming were established from the DNA sequence. A total of around 2,000 clones appear in this sample, around 24% of them only once. Approximately 13% of the sample goes to the ten largest clones.

This clone was observed a few times. No cognate antigen has been identified for it. No base qualities exist here, and no much larger clone lies one base off it. Study-wide findings and limitations: Because multi-region tumor sequencing was not performed, intratumor heterogeneity could not be ruled out. Since the design was exploratory, TCR variables were selected using unadjusted p-values with no false-discovery rate correction. The highest T cell clonality was observed in uninvolved tumor-adjacent lung, where clonality exceeded that of tumor, suggesting that antigenic responses were more focused in uninvolved tumor-adjacent lung. Longer overall survival was associated with higher T cell density in blood, whereas shorter survival was associated with higher clonality in adjacent lung. A median of approximately 50 of the top 100 tumor clones turned up in the paired uninvolved adjacent lung, and under 30 of those clones also ranked among the top 100 of that same adjacent lung.

Uninvolved adjacent lung was taken at least 2 cm from the tumor margin and confirmed free of atypia by two independent pathologists. At diagnosis, tumor, uninvolved tumor-adjacent lung and peripheral blood were collected and then preserved as a mix of FFPE and fresh-frozen material. Cut back by 5 bases and 8 bases, the V and J ends lie 12 bases apart. The CDR3, cysteine through phenylalanine, is 12 amino acids long. The kept DNA is CDR3 alone, 36 bases in frame from the first base. From a lookup of the germline V gene, CDR1 and CDR2 are SGDLS and YYNGEE. The chain uses TRBV9 and TRBJ2-3; the D gene is possibly TRBD1, with 6 bases matching. The sequencing here drew on normal lung tissue next to the tumor, taken before any cancer treatment. The receptor was isolated from a woman aged 40-70 years with stage II squamous cell lung carcinoma. CDR3 region: CASSFLGATQYF. The nucleotide sequence is TGTGCCAGCAGTTTTCTGGGGGCTACGCAGTATTTT.